The clone carrying this TCR beta chain was counted a few times. No antigen is known for it. Germline CDR1 and CDR2: KGHDR and SFDVKD. The germline V and J ends were trimmed by 6 bases and 4 bases, with 19 bases remaining between them. This CDR3 contains 16 residues. This specimen belongs to a study of T-cell memory formation after mild COVID-19. Overall study context: TCR clusters largely stayed donor specific.

Each CDR3 protein is one row after TCRdb ran MiXCR on the 5' RACE reads. In the table there are roughly 620,000 distinct CDR3 sequences, 18% of which are singletons. Study outcomes and limitations: Some clones that responded were present in memory (sampled pre-infection), which suggests cross-reactive memory joined. Contracting clones, day 15 to 85, had balanced CD4/CD8, and later expanders favored CD4+. Second-wave clones peaking on day 37 lacked confirmed SARS-CoV-2 specificity.

This receptor was taken from an adult woman who had mild COVID-19 (a few samples of this study predate the infection). Cell type and time point are not known. Sequencing used PBMCs or a T cell subset sorted from them (not recorded which). V usage is TRBV24-1 and J usage is TRBJ2-3; D may be TRBD1 or TRBD2 (6 bases each). The DNA of the CDR3 is TGTGCCACCAGTTCCCCTGGGGGGCCCAAGGCAGATACGCAGTATTTT. Translating it yields CATSSPGGPKADTQYF.